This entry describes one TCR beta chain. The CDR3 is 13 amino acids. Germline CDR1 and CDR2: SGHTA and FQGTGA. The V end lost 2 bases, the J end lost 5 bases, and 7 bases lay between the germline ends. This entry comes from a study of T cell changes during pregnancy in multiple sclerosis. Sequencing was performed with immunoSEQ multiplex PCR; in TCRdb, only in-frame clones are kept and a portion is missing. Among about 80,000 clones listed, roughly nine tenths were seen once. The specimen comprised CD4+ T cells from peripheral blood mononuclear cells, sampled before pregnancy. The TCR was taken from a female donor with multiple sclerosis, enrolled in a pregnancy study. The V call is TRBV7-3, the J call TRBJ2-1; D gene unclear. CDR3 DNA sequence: TGTGCCAGCAGCTTAGGGCCGAACAATGAGCAGTTCTTC. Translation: CASSLGPNNEQFF.